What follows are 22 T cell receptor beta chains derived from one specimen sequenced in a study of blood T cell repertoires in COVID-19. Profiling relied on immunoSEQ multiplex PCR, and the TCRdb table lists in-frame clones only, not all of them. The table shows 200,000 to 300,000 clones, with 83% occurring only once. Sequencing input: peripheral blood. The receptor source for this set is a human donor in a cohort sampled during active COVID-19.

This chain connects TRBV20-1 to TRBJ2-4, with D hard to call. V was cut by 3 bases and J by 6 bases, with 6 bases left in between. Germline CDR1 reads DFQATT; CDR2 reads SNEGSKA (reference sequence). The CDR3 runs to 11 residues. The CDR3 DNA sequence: TGCAGTGCTAGGTATCTAAACATTCAGTACTTC. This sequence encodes CSARYLNIQYF.

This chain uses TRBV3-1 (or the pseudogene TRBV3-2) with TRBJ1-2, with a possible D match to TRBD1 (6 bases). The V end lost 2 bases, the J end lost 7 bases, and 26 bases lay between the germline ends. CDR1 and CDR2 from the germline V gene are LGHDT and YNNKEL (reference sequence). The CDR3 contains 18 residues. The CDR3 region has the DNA TGTGCCAGCAGCCAACGTTGCGGCGGGGGCGGGACAATAGGTGGCTACACCTTC. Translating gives CASSQRCGGGGTIGGYTF.

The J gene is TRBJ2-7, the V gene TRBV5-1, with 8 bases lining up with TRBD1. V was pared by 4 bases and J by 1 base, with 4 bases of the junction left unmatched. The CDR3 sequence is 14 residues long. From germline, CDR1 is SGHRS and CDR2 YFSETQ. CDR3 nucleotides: TGCGCCAGCAGCAGGACAGGGAGATCCTACGAGCAGTACTTC. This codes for CASSRTGRSYEQYF.

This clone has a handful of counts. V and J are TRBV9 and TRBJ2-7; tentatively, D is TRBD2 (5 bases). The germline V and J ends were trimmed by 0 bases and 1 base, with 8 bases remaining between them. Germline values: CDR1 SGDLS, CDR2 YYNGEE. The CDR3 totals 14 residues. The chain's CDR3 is CASSVVPGSYEQYF. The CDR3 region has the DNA TGTGCCAGCAGCGTAGTCCCGGGGTCCTACGAGCAGTACTTC.

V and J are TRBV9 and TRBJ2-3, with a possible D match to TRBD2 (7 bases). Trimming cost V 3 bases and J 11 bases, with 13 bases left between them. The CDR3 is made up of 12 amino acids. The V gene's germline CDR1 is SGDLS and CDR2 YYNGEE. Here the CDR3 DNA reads TGTGCCAGCAGCGGGGGGCTAGCGGAGCAGTATTTT. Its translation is CASSGGLAEQYF.

CDR3 in DNA: TGCGCCAGCAGTCAAGGACTAGCGGGGAATGCTGAGCAGTTCTTC. Protein sequence: CASSQGLAGNAEQFF. This chain connects TRBV5-1 to TRBJ2-1; 12 nucleotides align to TRBD2. From germline, CDR1 is SGHRS and CDR2 YFSETQ. This CDR3 spans 15 amino acids. The ends lost 5 bases at V and 9 bases at J; junction bases unmatched: 9.

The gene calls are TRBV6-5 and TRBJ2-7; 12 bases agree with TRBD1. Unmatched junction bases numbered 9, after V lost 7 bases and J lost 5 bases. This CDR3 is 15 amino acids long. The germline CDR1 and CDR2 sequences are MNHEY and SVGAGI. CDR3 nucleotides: TGTGCCAGCATGGGGGAAGGGACAGGGGGCAACGAGCAGTACTTC. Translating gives CASMGEGTGGNEQYF.

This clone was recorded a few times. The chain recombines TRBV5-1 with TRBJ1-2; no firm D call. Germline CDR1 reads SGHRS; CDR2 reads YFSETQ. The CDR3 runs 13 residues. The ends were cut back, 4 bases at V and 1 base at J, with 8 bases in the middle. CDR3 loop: CASSQQNNYGYTF. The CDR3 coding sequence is TGCGCCAGCAGCCAACAGAATAACTATGGCTACACCTTC.

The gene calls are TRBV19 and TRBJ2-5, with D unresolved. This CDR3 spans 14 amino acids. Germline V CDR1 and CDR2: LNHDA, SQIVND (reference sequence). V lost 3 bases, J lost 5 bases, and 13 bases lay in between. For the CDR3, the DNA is TGTGCCAGTAGTATTGGGCAACCCCTGGAGACCCAGTACTTC. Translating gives CASSIGQPLETQYF.

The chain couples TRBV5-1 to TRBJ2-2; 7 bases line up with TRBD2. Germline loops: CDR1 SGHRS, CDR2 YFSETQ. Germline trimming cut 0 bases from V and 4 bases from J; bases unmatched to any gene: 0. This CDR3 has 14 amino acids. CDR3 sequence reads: CASSLGTSTGELFF. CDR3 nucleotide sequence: TGCGCCAGCAGCTTGGGGACTAGCACCGGGGAGCTGTTTTTT. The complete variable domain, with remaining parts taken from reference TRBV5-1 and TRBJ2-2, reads KAGVTQTPRYLIKTRGQQVTLSCSPISGHRSVSWYQQTPGQGLQFLFEYFSETQRNKGNFPGRFSGRQFSNSRSEMNVSTLELGDSALYLCASSLGTSTGELFFGEGSRLTVL.

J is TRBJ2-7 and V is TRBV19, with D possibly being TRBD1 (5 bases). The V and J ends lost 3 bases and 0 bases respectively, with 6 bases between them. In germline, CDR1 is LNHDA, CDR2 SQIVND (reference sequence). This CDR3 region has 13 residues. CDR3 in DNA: TGTGCCAGTAGTATTCAGGGCTCCTACGAGCAGTACTTC. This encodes CASSIQGSYEQYF.

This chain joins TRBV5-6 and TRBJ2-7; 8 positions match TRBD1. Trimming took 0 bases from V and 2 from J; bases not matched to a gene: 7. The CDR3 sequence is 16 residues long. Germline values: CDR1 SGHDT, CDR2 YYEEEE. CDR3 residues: CASSLGGQGRPYEQYF. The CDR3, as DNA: TGTGCCAGCAGCTTGGGCGGACAGGGACGCCCCTACGAGCAGTACTTC.

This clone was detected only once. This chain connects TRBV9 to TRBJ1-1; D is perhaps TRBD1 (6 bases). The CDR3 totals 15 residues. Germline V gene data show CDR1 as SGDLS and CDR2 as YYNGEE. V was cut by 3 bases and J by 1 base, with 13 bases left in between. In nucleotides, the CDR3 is TGTGCCAGCAGCGCGAGCGCAGGGGCGAACACTGAAGCTTTCTTT. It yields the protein CASSASAGANTEAFF. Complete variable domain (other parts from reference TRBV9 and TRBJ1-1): DSGVTQTPKHLITATGQRVTLRCSPRSGDLSVYWYQQSLDQGLQFLIQYYNGEERAKGNILERFSAQQFPDLHSELNLSSLELGDSALYFCASSASAGANTEAFFGQGTRLTVV.

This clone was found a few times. The CDR3 nucleotides read TGTGCCAGCTACGTGACAGGGAAGAACACTGAAGCTTTCTTT. It specifies CASYVTGKNTEAFF. The genes are TRBV18 and TRBJ1-1; 7 bases line up with TRBD1. J was trimmed by 1 base and V by 7 bases; bases with no gene match: 6. The CDR3 spans 14 residues. CDR1 is KGHSH, CDR2 LQKENI, per germline. Full variable domain (remainder filled in from reference TRBV18 and TRBJ1-1): NAGVMQNPRHLVRRRGQEARLRCSPMKGHSHVYWYRQLPEEGLKFMVYLQKENIIDESGMPKERFSAEFPKEGPSILRIQQVVRGDSAAYFCASYVTGKNTEAFFGQGTRLTVV.

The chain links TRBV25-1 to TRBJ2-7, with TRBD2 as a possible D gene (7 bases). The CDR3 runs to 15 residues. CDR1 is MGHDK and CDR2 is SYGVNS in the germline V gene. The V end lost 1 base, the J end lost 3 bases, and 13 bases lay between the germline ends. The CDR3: CASSEWGGGLYEQYF. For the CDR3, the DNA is TGTGCCAGCAGTGAATGGGGCGGGGGCCTCTACGAGCAGTACTTC.

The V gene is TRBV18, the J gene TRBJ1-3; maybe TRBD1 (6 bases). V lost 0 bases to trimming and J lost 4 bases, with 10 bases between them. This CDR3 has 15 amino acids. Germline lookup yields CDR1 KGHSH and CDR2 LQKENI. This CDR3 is CASSPPGASGNTIYF. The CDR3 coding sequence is TGTGCCAGCTCACCACCGGGGGCTTCGGGAAACACCATATATTTT. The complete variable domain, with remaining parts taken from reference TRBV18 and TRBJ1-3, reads NAGVMQNPRHLVRRRGQEARLRCSPMKGHSHVYWYRQLPEEGLKFMVYLQKENIIDESGMPKERFSAEFPKEGPSILRIQQVVRGDSAAYFCASSPPGASGNTIYFGEGSWLTVV.

The CDR3 bases are TGTGCCAGTAGTGTCACAGGGGGCGAGCAGTACTTC. Protein sequence: CASSVTGGEQYF. The J gene is TRBJ2-7, the V gene TRBV19; 8 nucleotides align to TRBD1. The CDR3 has 12 residues. V gave up 5 bases and J gave up 6 bases; unmatched junction bases: 3. Germline CDR1 is LNHDA and CDR2 is SQIVND (reference sequence).

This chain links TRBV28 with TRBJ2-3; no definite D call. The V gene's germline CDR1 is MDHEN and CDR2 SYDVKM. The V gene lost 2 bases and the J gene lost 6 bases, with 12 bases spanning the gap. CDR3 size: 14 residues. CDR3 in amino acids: CASSLGEESDTQYF. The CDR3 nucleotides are TGTGCCAGCAGTTTAGGCGAGGAGTCGGATACGCAGTATTTT. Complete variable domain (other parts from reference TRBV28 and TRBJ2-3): DVKVTQSSRYLVKRTGEKVFLECVQDMDHENMFWYRQDPGLGLRLIYFSYDVKMKEKGDIPEGYSVSREKKERFSLILESASTNQTSMYLCASSLGEESDTQYFGPGTRLTVL.

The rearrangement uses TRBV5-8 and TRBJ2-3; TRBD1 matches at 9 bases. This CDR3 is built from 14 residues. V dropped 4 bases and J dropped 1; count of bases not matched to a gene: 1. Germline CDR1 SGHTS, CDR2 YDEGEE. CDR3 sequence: CASSRQGGTDTQYF. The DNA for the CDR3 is TGTGCCAGCAGCCGACAGGGGGGCACAGATACGCAGTATTTT.

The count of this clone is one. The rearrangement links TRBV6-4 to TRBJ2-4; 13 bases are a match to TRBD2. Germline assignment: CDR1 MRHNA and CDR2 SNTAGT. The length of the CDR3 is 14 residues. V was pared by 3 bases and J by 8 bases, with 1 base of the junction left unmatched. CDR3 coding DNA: TGTGCCAGCAGTGAACTAGCGGGAGGGGACATTCAGTACTTC. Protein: CASSELAGGDIQYF.

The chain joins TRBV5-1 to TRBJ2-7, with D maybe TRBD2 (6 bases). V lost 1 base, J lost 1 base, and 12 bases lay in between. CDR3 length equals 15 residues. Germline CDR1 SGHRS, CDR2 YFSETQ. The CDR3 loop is CASSLSRGSSYEQYF. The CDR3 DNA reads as TGCGCCAGCAGCTTGTCCCGGGGGTCGTCCTACGAGCAGTACTTC.

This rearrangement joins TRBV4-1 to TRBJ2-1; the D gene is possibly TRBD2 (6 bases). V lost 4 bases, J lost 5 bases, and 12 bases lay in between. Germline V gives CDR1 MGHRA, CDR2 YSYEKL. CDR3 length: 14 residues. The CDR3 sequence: CASSLGGPDNEQFF. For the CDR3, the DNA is TGCGCCAGCAGCCTGGGAGGTCCAGACAATGAGCAGTTCTTC.